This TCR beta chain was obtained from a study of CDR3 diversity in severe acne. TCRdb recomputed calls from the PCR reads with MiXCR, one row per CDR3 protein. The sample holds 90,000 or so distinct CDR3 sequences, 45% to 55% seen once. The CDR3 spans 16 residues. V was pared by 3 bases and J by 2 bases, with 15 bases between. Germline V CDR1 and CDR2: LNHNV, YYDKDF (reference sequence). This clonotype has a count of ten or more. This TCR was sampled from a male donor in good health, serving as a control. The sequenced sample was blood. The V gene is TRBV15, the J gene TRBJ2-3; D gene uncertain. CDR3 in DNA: TGTGCCACCAGCAGGGCCACCACCCCACACACAGATACGCAGTATTTT. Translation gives CATSRATTPHTDTQYF.